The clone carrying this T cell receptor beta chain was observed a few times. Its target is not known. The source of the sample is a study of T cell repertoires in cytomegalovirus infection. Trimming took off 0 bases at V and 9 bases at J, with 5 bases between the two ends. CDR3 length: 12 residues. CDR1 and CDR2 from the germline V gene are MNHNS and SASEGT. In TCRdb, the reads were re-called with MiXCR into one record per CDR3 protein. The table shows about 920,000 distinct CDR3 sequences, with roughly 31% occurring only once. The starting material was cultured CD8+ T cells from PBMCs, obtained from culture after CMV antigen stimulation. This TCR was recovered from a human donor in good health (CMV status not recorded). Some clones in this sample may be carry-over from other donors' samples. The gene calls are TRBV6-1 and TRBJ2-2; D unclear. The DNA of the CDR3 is TGTGCCAGCAGTGAAGCGGCTTGGGAGCTGTTTTTT. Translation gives CASSEAAWELFF.